These 5 T cell receptor beta chains originate from one sample sequenced in a study of cytomegalovirus exposure and HLA in healthy donors (dated by TCRdb to the late 2010s). Library creation used the immunoSEQ multiplex PCR assay. Held by TCRdb, this immuneACCESS table contains in-frame sequences only and omits some clones. Under half of the omission traces to an unresolved V gene where checked; the cause of the rest is unknown. For this sample there are roughly 130,000 clones; roughly nine tenths appear just once. The top ten hold 9% of the sample. The sequenced sample was PBMCs. The source of these receptors is a woman aged 18-29 years in good health and CMV-seropositive.

The V call is TRBV9, the J call TRBJ1-5; no clear D gene. The CDR3 is made up of 14 amino acids. The germline gives CDR1 SGDLS, CDR2 YYNGEE. The V end was cut by 4 bases, the J end by 7 bases, with 15 bases between. CDR3 protein: CASSSRGFGQPQHF. CDR3 DNA sequence: TGTGCCAGCAGCTCCCGCGGCTTTGGGCAGCCCCAGCATTTT.

V and J are TRBV6-5 and TRBJ2-1; 7 positions agree with TRBD2. This CDR3 has 14 residues. V shed 5 bases, J shed 3 bases, and the junction held 4 bases outside the gene matches. CDR1 is MNHEY, CDR2 SVGAGI, per germline. The CDR3 DNA reads TGTGCCAGCAGTGAACAGCGGGGCTACAATGAGCAGTTCTTC. It specifies CASSEQRGYNEQFF.

The chain carries TRBV6-1 and TRBJ2-7; 8 nucleotides align to TRBD1. V shed 7 bases and J 7 bases; nucleotides not matched to a gene: 15. The length of the CDR3 is 15 residues. Germline values: CDR1 MNHNS, CDR2 SASEGT. CDR3: CASTLGGRGLDEQYF. In DNA form, the CDR3 reads TGTGCCAGCACCCTCGGGGGCAGGGGGCTCGATGAGCAGTACTTC.

This sequence joins TRBV5-6 and TRBJ2-2; TRBD2 might be the D (5 bases). Germline assignment: CDR1 SGHDT and CDR2 YYEEEE. This CDR3 region has 15 residues. The V end lost 4 bases, the J end lost 4 bases, and 14 bases lay between the germline ends. For the CDR3, the DNA is TGTGCCAGCAGCCGGACTCCCCGAAGCACCGGGGAGCTGTTTTTT. It codes for CASSRTPRSTGELFF.

The rearrangement joins TRBV9 to TRBJ2-2, with D possibly TRBD2 on 6 matching bases. The length of the CDR3 is 16 residues. Germline lookup yields CDR1 SGDLS and CDR2 YYNGEE. Trimming shortened V by 0 bases and J by 5 bases, and 14 bases separated the two germline ends. The CDR3 nucleotides read TGTGCCAGCAGCGTAGGCGTCGGGGGTGGGACCGGGGAGCTGTTTTTT. Translating gives CASSVGVGGGTGELFF.